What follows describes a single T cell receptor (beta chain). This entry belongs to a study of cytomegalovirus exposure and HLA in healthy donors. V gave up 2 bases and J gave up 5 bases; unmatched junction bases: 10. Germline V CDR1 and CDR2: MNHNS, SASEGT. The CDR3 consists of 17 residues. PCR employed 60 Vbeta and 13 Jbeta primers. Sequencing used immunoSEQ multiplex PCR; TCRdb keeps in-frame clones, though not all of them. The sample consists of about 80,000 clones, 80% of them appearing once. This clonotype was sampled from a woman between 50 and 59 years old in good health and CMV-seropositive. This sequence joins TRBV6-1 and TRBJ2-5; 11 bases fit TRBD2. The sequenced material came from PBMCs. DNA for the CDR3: TGTGCCAGCAGTGAACGTGGTAGCGGGGGGGTCGGGGAGACCCAGTACTTC. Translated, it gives CASSERGSGGVGETQYF.